This TCR beta chain was captured in a study of blood T cell repertoires in COVID-19. The wider study: T cells, B-cell-depleted T cells, or PBMCs provided the cDNA or gDNA that served as material.

Here immunoSEQ multiplex PCR was the method, and the copy in TCRdb shows in-frame clones only, minus some. Of hundreds of thousands of clones in the sample, 80% were seen once. Trimming removed 2 bases at V and 0 bases at J, with 22 bases between. Germline V lookup: CDR1 SEHNR, CDR2 FQNEAQ (reference sequence). The CDR3 totals 19 residues. The V gene is TRBV7-9, the J gene TRBJ1-1, with D unresolved. The TCR sequence derives from a man aged 25-45 years with acute COVID-19. The sequenced sample was PBMCs or T cells enriched from blood (not recorded which). CDR3 sequence (DNA): TGTGCCAGCAGCTTAAGGGTCTACGGGCGGGATAATGTGAACACTGAAGCTTTCTTT. This encodes CASSLRVYGRDNVNTEAFF.